What follows are 18 T cell receptor beta chains derived from one specimen sequenced in a study of T-cell memory formation after mild COVID-19. TCRdb called the 5' RACE reads again in MiXCR, with one record for every CDR3 protein. The sample yields around 510,000 distinct CDR3 sequences, less than 25% seen once. Source material: PBMCs or a T cell subset sorted from them (not recorded which). The source of these receptors is an adult woman who had mild COVID-19 (a few samples of this study predate the infection). Cell type and time point are not known.

This clonotype was recorded at least ten times. The chain is built from TRBV4-3 and TRBJ1-5; D is ambiguous. V lost 0 bases to trimming and J lost 3 bases, with 9 bases between them. The CDR3 is 15 residues long. The germline CDR1 and CDR2 sequences are LGHNA and YSLEER. CDR3 in amino acids: CASSQDYSSNQPQHF. The CDR3 nucleotides are TGCGCCAGCAGCCAAGATTACAGTTCCAATCAGCCCCAGCATTTT.

This clonotype was counted many times. The junction and the germline gene differ at one end; a read error may be behind it. The gene calls are TRBV5-1 and TRBJ2-7, with 7 positions matching TRBD1. Germline V CDR1 and CDR2: SGHRS, YFSETQ. The CDR3 contains 14 residues. CDR3 nucleotides: TGTGCCAGCAGCTTGGGGACAGCCTCCTACGAGCAGTACTTC. Its translation is CASSLGTASYEQYF.

This clonotype has only a few counts. The chain recombines TRBV6-2 or TRBV6-3 with TRBJ2-7, with D unresolved. The germline gives CDR1 MNHEY, CDR2 SVGEGT. The V and J ends lost 8 bases and 0 bases respectively, with 8 bases between them. This CDR3 has 12 residues. The CDR3: CASFTLSYEQYF. In nucleotides, the CDR3 is TGTGCCAGCTTCACCCTCTCCTACGAGCAGTACTTC.

The J gene is TRBJ2-2, the V gene TRBV28, with a weak D call TRBD1 (6 bases). The germline V and J ends were trimmed by 1 base and 3 bases, with 9 bases remaining between them. The CDR3 covers 15 residues. From germline, CDR1 is MDHEN and CDR2 SYDVKM. The CDR3 region has the DNA TGTGCCAGCAGTTTATCATGGACAGACACCGGGGAGCTGTTTTTT. This encodes CASSLSWTDTGELFF.

This clonotype occurred a few times. The CDR3 here is CASSREVQETQYF. Here the CDR3 DNA reads TGTGCCAGCAGCCGGGAGGTCCAAGAGACCCAGTACTTC. The V call is TRBV7-3, the J call TRBJ2-5; 7 bases match TRBD2. This CDR3 has 13 amino acids. Germline trimming cut 5 bases from V and 1 base from J; bases unmatched to any gene: 1. Germline V gene lookup returns CDR1 SGHTA and CDR2 FQGTGA.

At least ten counts were recorded for this clonotype. V usage is TRBV5-1 and J usage is TRBJ2-1; 11 bases fit TRBD2. Germline V gene sequence: CDR1 SGHRS, CDR2 YFSETQ. The CDR3 is 16 amino acids. V shed 6 bases and J 1 base; nucleotides not matched to a gene: 6. CDR3: CASNLLAGGSYNEQFF. For the CDR3, the DNA is TGCGCCAGCAACCTCCTAGCGGGAGGTTCCTACAATGAGCAGTTCTTC.

V is TRBV4-1 and J is TRBJ2-2; possibly TRBD1 for D (5 bases). The germline gives CDR1 MGHRA, CDR2 YSYEKL. V was clipped by 4 bases and J by 3 bases, with 12 bases between them. The CDR3 covers 15 residues. CDR3 residues: CASSPSDIYTGELFF. The CDR3 bases are TGCGCCAGCAGCCCCTCGGACATATACACCGGGGAGCTGTTTTTT.

At least ten counts were recorded for this clonotype. The chain combines TRBV5-1 with TRBJ2-3; no firm D call. Between the trimmed V and J ends, which lost 2 bases and 2 bases, there was a span of 3 bases. The CDR3 has 12 amino acids. The germline CDR1 and CDR2 sequences are SGHRS and YFSETQ. The CDR3 protein is CASSFPTDTQYF. CDR3 DNA sequence: TGCGCCAGCAGCTTCCCCACAGATACGCAGTATTTT.

The chain links TRBV11-2 to TRBJ2-1; 9 nucleotides line up with TRBD2. After removal of 7 bases from V and 8 bases from J, the junction contained 12 bases not matched to a gene. The germline CDR1 and CDR2 sequences are SGHAT and FQNNGV. The CDR3 is 15 residues long. DNA for the CDR3: TGTGCCAGCACCATTAGCGGGAGCCGCGGTGATGAGCAGTTCTTC. Protein product: CASTISGSRGDEQFF.

This clonotype was observed a handful of times. The V gene is TRBV6-5, the J gene TRBJ1-1, with unresolved D. Germline CDR1 is MNHEY and CDR2 is SVGAGI. V was pared by 5 bases and J by 1 base, with 8 bases between. The CDR3 loop spans 13 amino acids. The CDR3 nucleotides read TGTGCCAGCAGTCGTGCCCCGAACACTGAAGCTTTCTTT. Translated: CASSRAPNTEAFF.

The chain combines TRBV2 with TRBJ1-2; no clear D gene. Looked up from germline, CDR1 is SNHLY and CDR2 is FYNNEI. This CDR3 region has 13 residues. V was clipped by 7 bases and J by 8 bases, with 17 bases between them. CDR3 sequence: CASTPRRPEGYTF. CDR3 bases: TGTGCCAGCACCCCAAGAAGGCCCGAAGGCTACACCTTC.

A remark on this clonotype: A much more abundant neighbour one base away suggests this may be a read error. The chain employs TRBV7-8 and TRBJ1-2; 8 nucleotides align to TRBD1. Germline values: CDR1 SGHVS, CDR2 FQNEAQ. Trimming removed 5 bases from V and 8 bases from J; junction bases left unmatched: 13. The CDR3 has 15 amino acids. The CDR3 DNA follows: TGTGCCAGCAGCCCCATGGGACAGGTAACGGGGGGCTACACCTTC. Translation: CASSPMGQVTGGYTF.

V and J are TRBV5-6 and TRBJ2-5, with 7 bases matching TRBD1. The CDR3 sequence is 13 residues long. Germline V lookup: CDR1 SGHDT, CDR2 YYEEEE. The trim removed 4 bases at V and 4 bases at J, leaving 4 bases unmatched. CDR3 DNA sequence: TGTGCCAGCAGCCACCGGGACAGAGAGACCCAGTACTTC. This sequence encodes CASSHRDRETQYF.

This clonotype was observed a handful of times. This chain connects TRBV5-5 to TRBJ1-5; no definite D call. V was trimmed by 2 bases and J by 4 bases, leaving 13 bases between them. The CDR3 contains 15 residues. Germline-derived CDR1 and CDR2 are SGHKS and YYEKEE (reference sequence). The chain's CDR3 is CASSFQAVYNQPQHF. The CDR3, as DNA: TGTGCCAGCAGCTTCCAGGCGGTGTATAATCAGCCCCAGCATTTT.

This clonotype occurred a few times. The chain is built from TRBV28 and TRBJ2-7; D ambiguous. The V end was cut by 6 bases, the J end by 4 bases, with 19 bases between. The CDR3 runs 15 residues. Germline values: CDR1 MDHEN, CDR2 SYDVKM. DNA for the CDR3: TGTGCCAGCAGCCCCTCGGTCAGAAGTGCATACGAGCAGTACTTC. As protein: CASSPSVRSAYEQYF. Supplemented by reference TRBV28 and TRBJ2-7, the full variable domain reads DVKVTQSSRYLVKRTGEKVFLECVQDMDHENMFWYRQDPGLGLRLIYFSYDVKMKEKGDIPEGYSVSREKKERFSLILESASTNQTSMYLCASSPSVRSAYEQYFGPGTRLTVT.

J is TRBJ2-7 and V is TRBV4-1, with D possibly being TRBD1 (7 bases). The CDR3 spans 17 residues. Between the trimmed V and J ends, which lost 0 bases and 4 bases, there was a span of 19 bases. Germline V gives CDR1 MGHRA, CDR2 YSYEKL. The chain's CDR3 is CASSQEGQGGRTYEQYF. CDR3 DNA: TGCGCCAGCAGCCAAGAAGGGCAGGGGGGCCGCACTTACGAGCAGTACTTC.

The V gene is TRBV4-2, the J gene TRBJ2-1; a weak D match, TRBD2 (6 bases). Between the trimmed V and J ends, which lost 3 bases and 4 bases, there was a span of 13 bases. The CDR3 loop spans 15 amino acids. The germline gives CDR1 LGHNA, CDR2 YNFKEQ. The CDR3 protein is CASSQDYGLYNEQFF. The CDR3 bases are TGTGCCAGCAGCCAGGACTACGGCCTTTACAATGAGCAGTTCTTC.

DNA for the CDR3: TGTGCCAGCAGCCAAGAAGCGGACTTACGAGAGACTGAAGCTTTCTTT. Translating it yields CASSQEADLRETEAFF. J is TRBJ1-1 and V is TRBV3-1; D gene unclear. Germline values: CDR1 LGHDT, CDR2 YNNKEL (reference sequence). V lost 0 bases, J lost 5 bases, and 16 bases lay in between. The CDR3 runs 16 residues.